This TCR beta chain was obtained from a study of blood T cell repertoires in COVID-19. For the study at large: COVID-19 samples collected from the United States, Italy and Spain covered acute and convalescent phases.

Libraries were prepared by immunoSEQ multiplex PCR; TCRdb keeps only in-frame clonotypes and omits some of them. Of a few hundred thousand clones in the sample, 70% to 90% were seen once. CDR1 SGHAT and CDR2 FQNNGV come from the germline V gene. The V gene lost 5 bases and the J gene lost 7 bases, with 14 bases spanning the gap. The CDR3 has 13 residues. The specimen sequenced was PBMCs or T cells enriched from blood (not recorded which). This TCR derives from a woman aged 40 to 50 with acute COVID-19. This sequence joins TRBV11-2 and TRBJ2-5, with D hard to call. The CDR3 here is CASSAVMFGTQYF. The CDR3 nucleotides read TGTGCCAGCAGCGCGGTCATGTTTGGGACCCAGTACTTC.